These T cell receptor beta chains were read from a single sample in a study of metastatic and nonmetastatic thyroid tumors. TCRdb re-processed the PCR reads through MiXCR. The sample holds about 41,000 clones; approximately 24% are singletons and the top ten take roughly 15%. Source material: tumor tissue. The receptor source for this set is a female donor with papillary thyroid cancer or a benign thyroid nodule (not recorded which). Some clones in this sample may be carry-over from other donors' samples. CDR3s include the opening cysteine and the closing phenylalanine or tryptophan. A D gene is named only where the DNA matches it firmly. The listing skips clone size in some rows; elsewhere it reads once, few, many or a size class.

clone_size j_call d_call v_call cdr3_nt cdr3_aa
NA TRBJ1-2 NA TRBV7-2 TGTGCCAGCAGCTTAGCCCTGCAGGTGGCAGATGGCTACACCTTC CASSLALQVADGYTF
many TRBJ2-1 TRBD2 TRBV15 TGTGCCACCAGCAGAGAGGGGGCTAGCGGGCTGTTAAAGCAGTTCTTC CATSREGASGLLKQFF
many TRBJ2-5 NA TRBV7-2 TGTGCCAGCAGCTCCGAACTAGCTGGAGAGACCCAGTACTTC CASSSELAGETQYF
many TRBJ1-4 NA TRBV7-9 TGTGCCAGCAGCCGCGGGGCTAATGAAAAACTGTTTTTT CASSRGANEKLFF
NA TRBJ2-2 TRBD1 TRBV27 TGTGCCAACAGTCACCCTACAGGGGGCACCGGGGAGCTGTTTTTT CANSHPTGGTGELFF
medium-sized TRBJ2-7 TRBD1 TRBV29-1 TGCAGCGTTGATGAGGGGGCAGGCGAGCAGTACTTC CSVDEGAGEQYF
NA TRBJ1-1 TRBD1 TRBV20-1 TGCAGTGCTACGTCCGGGACAGGCTCCACTGAAGCTTTCTTT CSATSGTGSTEAFF
many TRBJ1-5 NA TRBV20-1 TGCAGTGCTGGGGGGATCAATCAGCCCCAGCATTTT CSAGGINQPQHF
NA TRBJ2-7 NA TRBV5-1 TGCGCCAGCAGCTTAATCGCCATCCCTAAGGACGAGCAGTACTTC CASSLIAIPKDEQYF
once TRBJ2-7 NA TRBV14 TGTGCCAGCAGCCAAGAAATTTACATGGGCCAAGGACTCTACGAGCAGTACTTC CASSQEIYMGQGLYEQYF
many TRBJ2-1 TRBD2 TRBV4-1 TGCGCCAGCAGCCCCCCGCCGGGACTAGCGGGGTACAATGAGCAGTTCTTC CASSPPPGLAGYNEQFF
many TRBJ2-7 NA TRBV20-1 TGCAGTGCTAGAGGGTACTACGAGCAGTACTTC CSARGYYEQYF
NA TRBJ1-2 TRBD1 TRBV5-1 TGCGCCAGCAGCGGGGGACAGGGAGGGAACTATGGCTACACCTTC CASSGGQGGNYGYTF
once TRBJ2-1 TRBD2 TRBV5-5 TGTGCCAGCAGCACTAGCGCCTACTCCTACAATGAGCAGTTCTTC CASSTSAYSYNEQFF
NA TRBJ2-3 TRBD1 TRBV29-1 TGCAGCGTAACAGGGGGCTGGGGCACAGATACGCAGTATTTT CSVTGGWGTDTQYF
medium-sized TRBJ1-2 TRBD1 TRBV24-1 TGTGCCACCAGTGATTTGAGGAGACAGGGGTATGGCTACACCTTC CATSDLRRQGYGYTF
many TRBJ2-7 NA TRBV5-6 TGTGCCAGCAGCTGGCAGGCCGGGCCCGCCTACGAGCAGTACTTC CASSWQAGPAYEQYF
many TRBJ2-1 TRBD2 TRBV24-1 TGTGCCACCAGTGATTGGGGGGGCAGCGGGGGACCTTCTTACAATGAGCAGTTCTTC CATSDWGGSGGPSYNEQFF
once TRBJ1-1 NA TRBV28 TGCGCCAGCACTCCTACTGAAGCTTTCTTT CASTPTEAFF
few TRBJ2-7 NA TRBV7-2 TGTGCCAGCAGCTCTCATACCTACGAGCAGTACTTC CASSSHTYEQYF
NA TRBJ2-7 TRBD2 TRBV20-1 TGCAGTGCTAGGCATGCTAACGGGAGGGCCTACGAGCAGTACTTC CSARHANGRAYEQYF
many TRBJ2-7 TRBD2 TRBV9 TGTGCCAGCAGCTCGAGGAAGCTAGCGGGGTACGAGCAGTACTTC CASSSRKLAGYEQYF
many TRBJ1-3 NA TRBV7-2 TGTGCCAGCAGTCCTGGCGGGTCCGGAAACACCATATATTTT CASSPGGSGNTIYF
NA TRBJ2-1 NA TRBV11-1 TGTGCCAGCAGCCCCGGGGGGCGGGGAAACAATGAGCAGTTCTTC CASSPGGRGNNEQFF
many TRBJ2-1 TRBD2 TRBV27 TGTGCCAGCAGCCGCCCCAGGTGGCGCGGGAGGGCCGGCAATGAGCAGTTCTTC CASSRPRWRGRAGNEQFF
many TRBJ2-5 TRBD2 TRBV2 TGTGCCAGCGGGGGTGGGACTAGCTATCGATTGGGCAAAGAGACCCAGTACTTC CASGGGTSYRLGKETQYF
NA TRBJ1-1 NA TRBV2 TGTGCCAGCAGTGGCCGAAGAAGGGACACTGAAGCTTTCTTT CASSGRRRDTEAFF
many TRBJ2-1 NA TRBV20-1 TGCAGTGCTAGGGTACCAAGGACAGATAATGAGCAGTTCTTC CSARVPRTDNEQFF
NA TRBJ1-1 TRBD1 TRBV7-2 TGTGCCAGCAGCCTCCAAGGACAGGGGAACACTGAAGCTTTCTTT CASSLQGQGNTEAFF
NA TRBJ2-1 TRBD2 TRBV5-1 TGCGCCAGCAGCTTAACAGGGGGTGTAGCGGGAGGGCAGAATGAGCAGTTCTTC CASSLTGGVAGGQNEQFF
once TRBJ2-7 NA TRBV21-1 TGTGCCAGCGCTGGCCCCCCGAATCCCGGGACTAGCTACGACTACGAGCAGTACTTC CASAGPPNPGTSYDYEQYF
many TRBJ2-3 TRBD1 TRBV20-1 TGCAGTGCCGTCGCACAAGGGGGCCCCACAGATACGCAGTATTTT CSAVAQGGPTDTQYF
many TRBJ2-3 NA TRBV4-2 TGTGCCAGCAGCCAAGAGTCTCAAGATACGCAGTATTTT CASSQESQDTQYF
few TRBJ1-5 NA TRBV6-2/TRBV6-3 TGTGCCAGCAGCAACGGGGGTGGCAATCATCCCCAGCATTTT CASSNGGGNHPQHF
NA TRBJ2-7 NA TRBV3-1 TGTGCCAGCAGCCAAGAAGGGGGACTCTACGAGCAGTACTTC CASSQEGGLYEQYF